What follows are 25 T cell receptor beta chains derived from one specimen sequenced in a study of T cells in Graves' hyperthyroidism and ophthalmopathy. TCR beta CDR3 regions were amplified from RNA. The TCR CDR3 was amplified in a first-round RT-PCR using the HTBI primer set. TCRdb re-analysed the multiplex PCR reads in MiXCR, keeping a single row per CDR3 protein. The sample lists 610,000 or so distinct CDR3 sequences, more than 45% occurring once. Sequences were obtained from peripheral blood or thyroid tissue (not recorded which). These receptors were taken from a woman younger than 30 with Graves' hyperthyroidism.

This clonotype was recorded many times. The chain couples TRBV4-1 to TRBJ1-6, with D uncertain. V was clipped by 1 base and J by 5 bases, with 9 bases between them. The CDR3 extends over 15 amino acids. Germline assignment: CDR1 MGHRA and CDR2 YSYEKL. CDR3 loop: CASSQVPKDNSPLHF. In nucleotides, the CDR3 is TGCGCCAGCAGCCAAGTCCCAAAAGATAATTCACCCCTCCACTTT.

This clonotype was detected a few times. V and J are TRBV11-3 and TRBJ2-6; the D is unclear. Per germline, CDR1 SGHNT and CDR2 YENEEA. This CDR3 comprises 14 residues. Trimming pared 6 bases from V and 4 bases from J, leaving 10 bases between. CDR3 amino acids: CASSLSGGANVLTF. The CDR3 nucleotides are TGTGCCAGCAGTTTGTCCGGGGGGGCCAACGTCCTGACTTTC.

This clonotype occurred once. This rearrangement joins TRBV2 to TRBJ1-6, with TRBD1 matching 7 bases. Germline V gene data show CDR1 as SNHLY and CDR2 as FYNNEI. The length of the CDR3 is 11 residues. J lost 14 bases, V lost 7 bases, and 5 bases had no gene match. DNA of the CDR3: TGTGCCAGCAACCAACAGGGGACCCTCCACTTT. It is translated as CASNQQGTLHF.

The sample holds many counts of this clonotype. The chain joins TRBV20-1 to TRBJ1-1; no firm D call. Germline CDR1 DFQATT, CDR2 SNEGSKA (reference sequence). The CDR3 length is 12 residues. Trimming stripped 5 bases from V and 5 bases from J, with 12 bases between. CDR3 DNA: TGCAGTGCTCCCGTGGACCGAACTGAAGCTTTCTTT. Its translation: CSAPVDRTEAFF.

The table lists this clonotype with many counts. The genes are TRBV13 and TRBJ2-7; 7 nucleotides line up with TRBD1. After removal of 3 bases from V and 0 bases from J, the junction contained 5 bases not matched to a gene. The germline V gene has CDR1 PRHDT and CDR2 FYEKMQ (reference sequence). This CDR3 contains 15 residues. The CDR3 sequence is CASSLRGQDSYEQYF. The CDR3 DNA is TGTGCCAGCAGCTTGAGGGGGCAGGACTCCTACGAGCAGTACTTC.

This clonotype was observed many times. Written as DNA, the CDR3 is TGTGCCAGCAGCCGAGAGGTGGCGCGGGCTGGAGAGACCCAGTACTTC. Its protein is CASSREVARAGETQYF. The J gene is TRBJ2-5, the V gene TRBV7-9; D possibly corresponds to TRBD2 (5 bases). The CDR3 runs 16 residues. Trimming took off 5 bases at V and 4 bases at J, with 20 bases between the two ends. Germline V gives CDR1 SEHNR, CDR2 FQNEAQ (reference sequence).

The rearrangement links TRBV19 to TRBJ1-1; no reliable D call. The V gene's germline CDR1 is LNHDA and CDR2 SQIVND (reference sequence). The germline V and J ends were trimmed by 2 bases and 5 bases, with 12 bases remaining between them. This CDR3 is 14 amino acids long. The CDR3 DNA follows: TGTGCCAGTAGTATATCGGTTTCCGGGACTGAAGCTTTCTTT. Protein sequence: CASSISVSGTEAFF.

The rearrangement links TRBV10-3 to TRBJ2-5; no firm D call. The CDR3 has 13 residues. Germline CDR1 reads ENHRY; CDR2 reads SYGVKD. V lost 2 bases and J lost 9, with 13 bases in between. This CDR3 is CAISEGQDQPQYF. The CDR3, as DNA: TGTGCCATCAGTGAGGGGCAGGATCAGCCCCAGTACTTC.

The V and J genes are TRBV20-1 and TRBJ1-4; D remains unclear. V was clipped by 0 bases and J by 3 bases, with 11 bases between them. The germline V gene encodes CDR1 DFQATT and CDR2 SNEGSKA (reference sequence). The CDR3 is 15 residues long. CDR3 DNA: TGCAGTGCTAGAGAGGCGGCGAGCCCTAATGAAAAACTGTTTTTT. Protein sequence: CSAREAASPNEKLFF.

The V call is TRBV19, the J call TRBJ2-2; D unclear. Germline V gene data show CDR1 as LNHDA and CDR2 as SQIVND (reference sequence). The CDR3 sequence is 14 residues long. V shed 7 bases and J shed 1 base, with 10 bases lying between them. The CDR3 loop is CASNRMGNTGELFF. The CDR3 coding sequence is TGTGCCAGTAACCGGATGGGGAACACCGGGGAGCTGTTTTTT.

The rearrangement uses TRBV7-8 and TRBJ2-7, with 11 bases lining up with TRBD1. Germline trimming cut 5 bases from V and 3 bases from J; bases unmatched to any gene: 6. This CDR3 has 15 amino acids. Germline V gene sequence: CDR1 SGHVS, CDR2 FQNEAQ. DNA of the CDR3: TGTGCCAGCAGCAATCCGGGACAGGGGGACTACGAGCAGTACTTC. This gives the protein CASSNPGQGDYEQYF.

This clonotype was seen only a few times. This chain joins TRBV15 and TRBJ2-7; 7 bases agree with TRBD1. TRBJ2-1 explains the end of the DNA better; the J call may be wrong. CDR3 size: 16 residues. Germline CDR1 reads LNHNV; CDR2 reads YYDKDF (reference sequence). The CDR3 loop reads CATSKTGYQGVNEQFF. CDR3 sequence (DNA): TGTGCCACCAGCAAAACGGGCTATCAGGGGGTCAATGAGCAGTTCTTC.

This clonotype was recorded at least ten times. V is TRBV7-9 and J is TRBJ1-3; 11 nucleotides match TRBD1. J was trimmed by 1 base and V by 3 bases; bases with no gene match: 8. CDR1 is SEHNR and CDR2 is FQNEAQ in the germline V gene (reference sequence). The CDR3 covers 18 residues. The CDR3 DNA sequence: TGTGCCAGCAGCTTTGACGGACAGGGGGCAAGTTCTGGAAACACCATATATTTT. Translated: CASSFDGQGASSGNTIYF.

This clonotype was counted a single time. This chain links TRBV10-3 with TRBJ2-5; TRBD2 might be the D (6 bases). This CDR3 is 13 amino acids long. Looked up from germline, CDR1 is ENHRY and CDR2 is SYGVKD. The ends were cut back, 8 bases at V and 6 bases at J, with 16 bases in the middle. Written as DNA, the CDR3 is TGTGCCATCGCTCCGGGAGATGTAAAGACCCAGTACTTC. As protein: CAIAPGDVKTQYF.

The V call is TRBV20-1, the J call TRBJ1-6; no clear D gene. Germline V gene sequence: CDR1 DFQATT, CDR2 SNEGSKA (reference sequence). The V and J ends lost 0 bases and 6 bases respectively, with 6 bases between them. CDR3 length: 13 residues. The CDR3 DNA is TGCAGTGCTAGAGATACCATTAATTCACCCCTCCACTTT. It codes for CSARDTINSPLHF.

The chain carries TRBV13 and TRBJ1-4; tentatively, D is TRBD1 (6 bases). This CDR3 spans 16 amino acids. Trimming shortened V by 5 bases and J by 0 bases, and 13 bases separated the two germline ends. Germline V gene sequence: CDR1 PRHDT, CDR2 FYEKMQ (reference sequence). The CDR3 sequence: CASSRGQSTTNEKLFF. The CDR3 DNA sequence: TGTGCCAGCAGCAGAGGACAGTCGACAACTAATGAAAAACTGTTTTTT. The full variable domain, rest sourced from reference TRBV13 and TRBJ1-4, is AAGVIQSPRHLIKEKRETATLKCYPIPRHDTVYWYQQGPGQDPQFLISFYEKMQSDKGSIPDRFSAQQFSDYHSELNMSSLELGDSALYFCASSRGQSTTNEKLFFGSGTQLSVL.

The sample holds many counts of this clonotype. This chain joins TRBV10-3 and TRBJ1-5; 9 positions agree with TRBD1. J was trimmed by 7 bases and V by 10 bases; bases with no gene match: 11. Germline CDR1 ENHRY, CDR2 SYGVKD. The CDR3 runs to 14 residues. CDR3 region: CASSRTGDAQPQHF. CDR3 DNA: TGTGCCAGCAGCCGGACAGGGGACGCGCAGCCCCAGCATTTT.

This clonotype was observed many times. The chain's CDR3 is CASSPDRGREQYF. CDR3 nucleotide sequence: TGTGCCAGCAGCCCGGACAGGGGACGCGAGCAGTACTTC. The chain carries TRBV5-4 and TRBJ2-7, with TRBD1 matching over 9 bases. After removal of 4 bases from V and 6 bases from J, the junction contained 5 bases not matched to a gene. The germline V gene encodes CDR1 SGHNT and CDR2 YYREEE (reference sequence). This CDR3 is 13 amino acids long.

This clonotype was observed many times. The V and J genes are TRBV29-1 and TRBJ1-2; 9 nucleotides agree with TRBD1. Trimming cost V 3 bases and J 8 bases; bases outside gene matches: 7. CDR3 size: 13 residues. CDR1 and CDR2 from the germline V gene are SQVTM and ANQGSEA. The CDR3 loop reads CSVEEDRGRGYTF. The CDR3 bases are TGCAGCGTTGAGGAGGACAGGGGCCGGGGCTACACCTTC.

This clonotype was found a few times. The chain is built from TRBV19 and TRBJ2-7, with 7 bases lining up with TRBD1. CDR1 and CDR2 (germline): LNHDA, SQIVND (reference sequence). The trim removed 5 bases at V and 2 bases at J, leaving 6 bases unmatched. This CDR3 region has 14 residues. The CDR3 DNA follows: TGTGCCAGTAGTGAGGGGACAGTAACCTACGAGCAGTACTTC. This codes for CASSEGTVTYEQYF.

At least ten counts were recorded for this clonotype. The chain is built from TRBV6-6 and TRBJ1-1, with 7 bases that match TRBD1. Germline CDR1 is MNHNY and CDR2 is SVGAGI (reference sequence). The V segment lost 5 bases and the J segment 7 bases; nucleotides outside the gene matches: 4. The CDR3 sequence is 12 residues long. The CDR3 coding sequence is TGTGCCAGCAGTACAGGGGTGAGTGAAGCTTTCTTT. Translated, it gives CASSTGVSEAFF.

This clonotype has only a few counts. The chain recombines TRBV29-1 with TRBJ2-1; no reliable D call. The V gene lost 3 bases and the J gene lost 4 bases, with 7 bases spanning the gap. This CDR3 contains 12 residues. CDR1 is SQVTM, CDR2 ANQGSEA, per germline. CDR3 in DNA: TGCAGCGTTGACGCGGTGTACAATGAGCAGTTCTTC. This gives the protein CSVDAVYNEQFF.

This clonotype was detected many times. The V call is TRBV10-3, the J call TRBJ2-7; a weak D match, TRBD1 (5 bases). V lost 2 bases to trimming and J lost 6 bases, with 11 bases between them. In germline, CDR1 is ENHRY, CDR2 SYGVKD. The CDR3 spans 13 residues. CDR3 amino acids: CAISEVVGVEQYF. The CDR3 DNA is TGTGCCATCAGTGAGGTCGTAGGGGTCGAGCAGTACTTC.

This clonotype has a count of ten or more. This chain joins TRBV12-3 or TRBV12-4 and TRBJ1-1, with D possibly matching TRBD1 (6 bases). The CDR3 runs 13 residues. V gave up 10 bases and J gave up 3 bases, with 15 bases separating them. CDR3 nucleotide sequence: TGTGCCACCCGGTGGGGGCGAGACACTGAAGCTTTCTTT. As protein: CATRWGRDTEAFF.

The CDR3 loop reads CASSLSRRLNSGANVLTF. The CDR3 nucleotides are TGTGCCAGCAGCCTAAGCCGACGGCTAAACTCTGGGGCCAACGTCCTGACTTTC. This rearrangement joins TRBV4-2 to TRBJ2-6; D is ambiguous. From germline, CDR1 is LGHNA and CDR2 YNFKEQ. The CDR3 runs to 18 residues. Trimming left V 4 bases short and J 0 bases short, with 16 bases between.